This T cell receptor (beta chain) was found in a study of T-cell memory formation after mild COVID-19. Study in general: TCR clusters were mostly confined to one donor each.

As concerns this clonotype: Its antigen is as yet unknown.

TCRdb passed the 5' RACE reads through MiXCR, listing each CDR3 protein once. The sample yields about 140,000 distinct CDR3 sequences, around 15% seen once. Overall study results and limits: Largely, contracting CD4+ clones fell within CM and EM, and contracting CD8+ clones within EMRA. Certain responding clones were present in pre-infection memory, suggesting participation of cross-reactive memory.

This CDR3 spans 13 amino acids. Germline trimming cut 3 bases from V and 14 bases from J; bases unmatched to any gene: 12. Germline V gives CDR1 DFQATT, CDR2 SNEGSKA (reference sequence). The receptor was derived from an adult woman who had mild COVID-19 (a few samples of this study predate the infection). Cell type and time point are not known. The chain joins TRBV20-1 to TRBJ2-1, with 8 bases matching TRBD1. The sequenced sample consisted of PBMCs or a T cell subset sorted from them (not recorded which). The CDR3 reads CSASDGQGIREFF. CDR3 bases: TGCAGTGCTAGTGACGGACAGGGTATCCGCGAGTTCTTC.